This record looks at one TCR beta chain sequence and its context. The antigen remains undetermined. The CDR3 contains 15 residues. V was clipped by 4 bases and J by 13 bases; unmatched bases: 13. Germline-derived CDR1 and CDR2 are SGHNT and YYREEE (reference sequence). Researchers ran the PCR with 60 Vbeta and 13 Jbeta primers. Assay used: immunoSEQ multiplex PCR; TCRdb lists only in-frame clones, some missing. The sample contains more than 150,000 clones, about 82% of which appear only once. The sample originates from a study of cytomegalovirus exposure and HLA in healthy donors. Whole-study findings and limits: Earlier findings revealed that most TCR beta V segments proved productive either about 87% or about 30% of the time.

This receptor was taken from a man in his late teens or twenties in good health and CMV-seronegative. The specimen was PBMCs. The chain combines TRBV5-4 with TRBJ1-6; 8 bases line up with TRBD1. CDR3 loop: CASSHELGQGFPLHF. Written as DNA, the CDR3 is TGTGCCAGCAGCCATGAACTAGGACAGGGCTTTCCCCTCCACTTT.